A selection of T cell receptor beta chains follows, all from one sample in a study of PD-1 blockade in classical Hodgkin lymphoma. Assay used: immunoSEQ multiplex PCR; TCRdb lists only in-frame clones, some missing. This sample has tens of thousands of clones; around 78% occur once, and the top ten carry 13%. The source material was peripheral blood mononuclear cells (PBMCs), sampled at baseline. Receptor source: a human donor with classical Hodgkin lymphoma. Both conserved end residues are trimmed from each CDR3.

>TRBV4-1
ASSLRVTGELF
>TRBV4-3
ASSQGLAGAYNEQF
>TRBV11-2
ASSLGRTLSGYGYT
>TRBV19
ASSIGSGSYGYT
>TRBV15
ATSRSGTGSYEQY
>TRBV20-1
SARQETQY
>TRBV27
ASSPDGSSYNSPLH
>TRBV29-1
SVEDLLDTQY
>TRBV5-6
ASSLGGGNTGELF
>TRBV2
ASRASSYEQC
>TRBV27
ASSLDRTGTGELF
>TRBV10-3
AISEDRDNQPQH
>TRBV5-1
ASSPNRWATNEKLF
>TRBV2
ASSDINTEAF
>TRBV4-3
ASSQGSGQEDNYGYT
>TRBV14
ASSLPLKASGGIKRETQY
>TRBV5-6
ASSLGAAGETQY
>TRBV6-1
ASSGTFPTVGPQH
>TRBV7-2
ASSLRGTGSYQPQH
>TRBV27
ASRRGTGGALNTGELF